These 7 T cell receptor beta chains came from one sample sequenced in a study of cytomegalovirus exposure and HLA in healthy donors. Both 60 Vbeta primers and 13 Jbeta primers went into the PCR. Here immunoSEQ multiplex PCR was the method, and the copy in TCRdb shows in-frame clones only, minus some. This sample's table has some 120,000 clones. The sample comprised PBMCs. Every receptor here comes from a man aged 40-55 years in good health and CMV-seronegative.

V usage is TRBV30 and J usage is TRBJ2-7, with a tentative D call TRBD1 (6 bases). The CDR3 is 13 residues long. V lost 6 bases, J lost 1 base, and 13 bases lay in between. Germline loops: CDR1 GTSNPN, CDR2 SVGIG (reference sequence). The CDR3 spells CACLPGASYEQYF. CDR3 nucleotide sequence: TGTGCCTGCCTCCCAGGGGCATCCTACGAGCAGTACTTC.

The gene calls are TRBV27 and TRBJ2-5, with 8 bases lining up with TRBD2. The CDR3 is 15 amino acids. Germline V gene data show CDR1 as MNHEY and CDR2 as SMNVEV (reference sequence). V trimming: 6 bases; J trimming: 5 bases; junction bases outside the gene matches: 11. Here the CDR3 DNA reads TGTGCCAGCAGCCGGTATTCGGCGGGAGGTGAGACCCAGTACTTC. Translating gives CASSRYSAGGETQYF.

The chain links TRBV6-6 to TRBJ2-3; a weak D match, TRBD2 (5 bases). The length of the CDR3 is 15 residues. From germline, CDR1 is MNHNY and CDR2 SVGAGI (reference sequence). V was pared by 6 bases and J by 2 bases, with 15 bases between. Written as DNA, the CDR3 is TGTGCCAGCAGCCCCGGACTCTTGTTCACAGATACGCAGTATTTT. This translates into CASSPGLLFTDTQYF.

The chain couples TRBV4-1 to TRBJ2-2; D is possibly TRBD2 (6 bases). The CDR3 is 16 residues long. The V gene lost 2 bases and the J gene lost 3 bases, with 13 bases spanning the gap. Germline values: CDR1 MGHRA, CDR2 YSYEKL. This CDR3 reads CASSQMGGEDTGELFF. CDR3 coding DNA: TGCGCCAGCAGCCAAATGGGCGGGGAAGACACCGGGGAGCTGTTTTTT.

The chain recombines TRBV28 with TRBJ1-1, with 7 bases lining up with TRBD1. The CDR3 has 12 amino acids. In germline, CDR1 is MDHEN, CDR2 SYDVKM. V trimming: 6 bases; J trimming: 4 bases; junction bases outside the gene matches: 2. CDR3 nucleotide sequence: TGTGCCAGCAGGACAGGGTTCACTGAAGCTTTCTTT. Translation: CASRTGFTEAFF. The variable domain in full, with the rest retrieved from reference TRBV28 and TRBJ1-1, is DVKVTQSSRYLVKRTGEKVFLECVQDMDHENMFWYRQDPGLGLRLIYFSYDVKMKEKGDIPEGYSVSREKKERFSLILESASTNQTSMYLCASRTGFTEAFFGQGTRLTVV.

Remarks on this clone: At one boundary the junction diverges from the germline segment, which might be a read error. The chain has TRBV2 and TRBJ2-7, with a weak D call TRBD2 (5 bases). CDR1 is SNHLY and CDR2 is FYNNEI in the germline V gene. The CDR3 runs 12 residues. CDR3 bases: TGTGCCAGCAGTGAAGAACGGATCGGAGGAAACTTC. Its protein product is CASSEERIGGNF. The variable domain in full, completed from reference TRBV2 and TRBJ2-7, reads EPEVTQTPSHQVTQMGQEVILRCVPISNHLYFYWYRQILGQKVEFLVSFYNNEISEKSEIFDDQFSVERPDGSNFTLKIRSTKLEDSAMYFCASSEERIGGNFGPGTRLTVT.

The CDR3 nucleotides read TGTGCCAGCAGCTTGGTCTTAAGGGGCTCCAAAAACATTCAGTACTTC. Amino acids: CASSLVLRGSKNIQYF. The rearrangement uses TRBV5-4 and TRBJ2-4; TRBD1 is a possible D gene (5 bases). This CDR3 is built from 16 residues. V lost 0 bases, J lost 2 bases, and 12 bases lay in between. Germline CDR1 SGHNT, CDR2 YYREEE (reference sequence).